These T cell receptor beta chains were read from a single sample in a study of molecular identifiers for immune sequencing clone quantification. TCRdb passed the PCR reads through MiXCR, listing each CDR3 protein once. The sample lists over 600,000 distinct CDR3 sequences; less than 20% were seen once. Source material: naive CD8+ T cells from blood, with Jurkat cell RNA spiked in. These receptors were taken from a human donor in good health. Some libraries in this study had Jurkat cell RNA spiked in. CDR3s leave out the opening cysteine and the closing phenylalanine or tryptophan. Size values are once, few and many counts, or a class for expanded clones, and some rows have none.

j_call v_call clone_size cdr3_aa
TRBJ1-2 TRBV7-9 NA ASSPPLVREDYGYT
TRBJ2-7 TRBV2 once ASIPGRGRAYEQY
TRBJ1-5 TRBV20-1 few SARENPNPEDRAPYSNQPQH
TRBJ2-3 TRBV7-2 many ASSSPWGVASGGTDTQY
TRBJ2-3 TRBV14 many ASSQEGTGHWDTQY
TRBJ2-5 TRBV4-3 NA ASSPWRGGSQY
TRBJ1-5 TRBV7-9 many ASSPLIGNQPQH
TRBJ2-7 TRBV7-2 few ASSLIGGGFPYEQY
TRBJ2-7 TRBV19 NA ASSTFFGNSYEQY
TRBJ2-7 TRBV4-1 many ASTRAPGATYEQY
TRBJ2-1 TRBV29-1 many SAERYNEQF
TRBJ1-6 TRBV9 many ASSGPGSSYNSPLH
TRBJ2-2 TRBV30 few AWTPTGTGELF
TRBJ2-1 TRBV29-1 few SVVSSGSYNEQF
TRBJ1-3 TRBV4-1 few ASSQAARVSGNTIY
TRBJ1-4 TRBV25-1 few ASSGTGVIANEKLF
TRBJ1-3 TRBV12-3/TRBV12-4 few ASRGQRPSGNTIY
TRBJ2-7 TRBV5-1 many ASSFGDKPLNEQY
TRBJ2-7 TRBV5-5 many ASSLDFGQSYEQY
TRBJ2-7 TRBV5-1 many ASSPDRGEQY
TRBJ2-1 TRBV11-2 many ASSLSAGDNEQF
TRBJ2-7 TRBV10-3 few AISETLYEQY
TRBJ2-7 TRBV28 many ASSFGEGSWDSSPGYEQY
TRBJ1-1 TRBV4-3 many ASSYGQGTTEAF
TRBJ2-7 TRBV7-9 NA ASSLEFGSFYYEQY
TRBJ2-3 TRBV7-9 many ASSLELGPPDTQY
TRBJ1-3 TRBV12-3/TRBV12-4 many ASRWDNRNTIY
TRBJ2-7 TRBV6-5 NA ASSLNRVAYEQY
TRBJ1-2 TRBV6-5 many ASSQTGGGSYGYT
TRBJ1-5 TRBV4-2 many ASSQVVGNQPQH
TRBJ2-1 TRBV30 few AWSTTGPHEQF
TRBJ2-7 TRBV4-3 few ASSQSARGQGAHEQY
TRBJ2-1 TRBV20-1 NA SASDPILAGGPGEQF
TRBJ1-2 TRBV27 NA ASSFRGNPLYGYT
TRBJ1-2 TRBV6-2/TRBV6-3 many ASSYEQGFRYGYT
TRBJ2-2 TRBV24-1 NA ATSDLSLNTGELF
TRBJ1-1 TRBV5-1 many ASSLGQGALAYEAF
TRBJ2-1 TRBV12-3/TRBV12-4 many ASSYYPIKDNEQF
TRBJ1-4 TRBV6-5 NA ASSHTGGGTWIEKLF
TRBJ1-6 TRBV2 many ASRDLYSYNSPLH